The following is a T cell receptor (beta chain) sequence with its context. The antigen is not known. This sample was taken from a study of blood T cells in healthy people across ages. Study-level points and caveats: Aged donors had fewer naive CD4+ cells and lower diversity than long-lived donors. Since the PBMCs were unsorted, naive and antigen-experienced cells could not be conclusively compared.

Germline V gene sequence: CDR1 SGHDT, CDR2 YYEEEE. This CDR3 region has 14 residues. J was trimmed by 7 bases and V by 4 bases; bases with no gene match: 6. Alongside a J-beta primer mix, a sample-barcoded 5' primer served in a second PCR lasting roughly 6 to 11 cycles. Each cDNA molecule was tagged by a template-switch adaptor that had 12 random nucleotides. Each CDR3 protein is one row after TCRdb ran MiXCR on the 5' RACE reads. Counted here are roughly 2 million distinct CDR3 sequences, just under 50% occurring once; the ten biggest clones make up less than 2.5%. The people who gave samples were healthy Caucasians from Russia, aged roughly 6 to 100.

V usage is TRBV5-6 and J usage is TRBJ2-1; TRBD1 agrees at 9 bases. The sequence came from a woman between 40 and 55 years old in good health. The sequenced material came from blood. CDR3 loop: CASSGGTGSNEQFF. CDR3 DNA: TGTGCCAGCAGCGGTGGGACAGGGTCGAATGAGCAGTTCTTC.